The 9 T cell receptor beta chains in this list originate from one sample, sequenced in a study of vaccination and CD4 T cells after COVID-19. These TCRs are of unknown antigen specificity. Described treatment: roughly 10-day PBMC culture with coronavirus spike peptide pools or control peptides (ViraFEST assay). Cultured CD4+ T cell DNA was sequenced using the Oncomine TCR Beta short-read assay. TCRdb re-called the PCR reads through MiXCR, storing one row per CDR3 protein. The table lists around 10,000 distinct CDR3 sequences, more than 25% of them singletons, with more than 20% in the top ten. Material for sequencing was cultured CD4+ T cells from blood. The source is a human donor with COVID-19.

The V and J genes are TRBV5-8 and TRBJ2-2; tentatively, D is TRBD1 (6 bases). Trimming stripped 3 bases from V and 5 bases from J, with 17 bases between. The length of the CDR3 is 16 residues. Germline CDR1 reads SGHTS; CDR2 reads YDEGEE. The CDR3 DNA sequence: TGTGCCAGCAGCTCGCCCGGCAGGGGCCGGACCGGGGAGCTGTTTTTT. It codes for CASSSPGRGRTGELFF.

The V gene is TRBV19, the J gene TRBJ2-5; tentatively, D is TRBD2 (6 bases). Germline V gene data show CDR1 as LNHDA and CDR2 as SQIVND (reference sequence). Trimming shortened V by 7 bases and J by 3 bases, and 12 bases separated the two germline ends. The CDR3 sequence is 13 residues long. For the CDR3, the DNA is TGTGCCAGTAAGGAGGGCTTCAAAGAGACCCAGTACTTC. Translating gives CASKEGFKETQYF.

This clonotype came up once. The chain uses TRBV5-1 and TRBJ1-2, with 11 bases that match TRBD1. The CDR3 runs to 15 residues. Germline lookup yields CDR1 SGHRS and CDR2 YFSETQ. After removal of 4 bases from V and 7 bases from J, the junction contained 9 bases not matched to a gene. DNA of the CDR3: TGCGCCAGCAGCCCCGGGACAGGGGGAATGCTTGGCTACACCTTC. Translating gives CASSPGTGGMLGYTF. Variable domain in full (rest from reference TRBV5-1 and TRBJ1-2): KAGVTQTPRYLIKTRGQQVTLSCSPISGHRSVSWYQQTPGQGLQFLFEYFSETQRNKGNFPGRFSGRQFSNSRSEMNVSTLELGDSALYLCASSPGTGGMLGYTFGSGTRLTVV.

In its sample, this clonotype was seen a few times. This chain links TRBV6-2 or TRBV6-3 with TRBJ1-1; D unresolved. Germline V gives CDR1 MNHEY, CDR2 SVGEGT. V lost 3 bases to trimming and J lost 0 bases, with 5 bases between them. The CDR3 has 13 residues. The chain's CDR3 is CASSYLVNTEAFF. In DNA form, the CDR3 reads TGTGCCAGCAGTTATTTGGTGAACACTGAAGCTTTCTTT.

Only a few counts were recorded for this clonotype. The V and J genes are TRBV2 and TRBJ2-7; D is undetermined. Trimming left V 6 bases short and J 3 bases short, with 12 bases between. The CDR3 is 13 amino acids. The germline gives CDR1 SNHLY, CDR2 FYNNEI. CDR3 sequence: CASSVLPIYEQYF. DNA for the CDR3: TGTGCCAGCAGCGTACTCCCGATCTACGAGCAGTACTTC.

CDR3 region: CASSLGQSEAFF. The CDR3 bases are TGCGCCAGCAGCCTAGGACAGTCGGAAGCTTTCTTT. The chain uses TRBV5-1 and TRBJ1-1, with a possible D match to TRBD1 (6 bases). The CDR3 spans 12 residues. V lost 4 bases to trimming and J lost 8 bases, with 12 bases between them. From germline, CDR1 is SGHRS and CDR2 YFSETQ.

The chain employs TRBV5-4 and TRBJ1-2; D possibly corresponds to TRBD1 (5 bases). Germline values: CDR1 SGHNT, CDR2 YYREEE (reference sequence). The CDR3 contains 15 residues. V dropped 5 bases and J dropped 0 bases, with 14 bases sitting between them. The CDR3 coding sequence is TGTGCCAGCAGTTCCCAGGGAACCGCTAACTATGGCTACACCTTC. Encoded protein: CASSSQGTANYGYTF.

This clonotype is medium-sized (0.01 to 0.1%) in the sample. This chain uses TRBV5-8 with TRBJ2-7; 7 bases fit TRBD1. V gave up 4 bases and J gave up 2 bases; unmatched junction bases: 6. CDR3 length equals 14 residues. The germline CDR1 and CDR2 sequences are SGHTS and YDEGEE. CDR3 DNA: TGTGCCAGCAGCCCCCAAGACAGGGCCTACGAGCAGTACTTC. Translating gives CASSPQDRAYEQYF.

The rearrangement links TRBV7-6 to TRBJ1-6; D not resolved. Germline V CDR1 and CDR2: SGHVS, FNYEAQ. Trimming cost V 1 base and J 6 bases, with 7 bases left between them. CDR3 length: 14 amino acids. The CDR3 sequence is CASSLGGINSPLHF. The CDR3 region has the DNA TGTGCCAGCAGCTTAGGGGGTATTAATTCACCCCTCCACTTT.